The sequence of this T cell receptor beta chain was determined in a study of vaccination and CD4 T cells after COVID-19. This CDR3 is 13 amino acids long. With V trimmed by 5 bases and J by 7 bases, 1 base remained unmatched. The treatment: roughly 11-day PBMC culture with coronavirus spike peptide pools or control peptides (ViraFEST assay). Positive tests by PCR, dated March to December 2020, predated US Alpha, Beta and Delta variants. The Oncomine TCR Beta short-read assay was applied to DNA of cultured CD4+ T cells. TCRdb used MiXCR to reprocess the PCR reads, holding one entry per CDR3 protein. The sample shows over 14,000 distinct CDR3 sequences, 50% to 55% of them seen only once. Regarding this clonotype: What it recognizes is unknown.

The sequencing sample was made of CD4+ T cells from blood, cultured in vitro. The source is a human donor who had recovered from COVID-19. The chain employs TRBV12-3 or TRBV12-4 and TRBJ1-6; 8 bases are a match to TRBD1. The CDR3 spells CASSRTGNSPLHF. The CDR3 bases are TGTGCCAGCAGTCGGACAGGGAATTCACCCCTCCACTTT.